One and the same sample provided the 19 T cell receptor beta chains below, sequenced in a study of prognosis after radiotherapy for stage I lung cancer (dated by TCRdb to the early 2020s). These reads were obtained on an Illumina HiSeq 3000. The TCR beta CDR3 region was amplified from genomic DNA by two rounds of multiplex PCR. In the first PCR round, primers specific to each TRBV and TRBJ gene were used, and the primer sequences were filed in Chinese patent CN105087789A. The raw public data were reprocessed by TCRdb itself: fastp quality trimming at Q25, MiXCR clonotype calling, in-frame beta chains only. Identical CDR3 proteins give one entry, which carries the most common genes and DNA. The sample has roughly 30,000 distinct CDR3 sequences on record, over 45% of them singletons. Of the sample, approximately 15% falls within the top ten clones. Sequencing was performed on PBMCs, taken before or after stereotactic body radiation therapy (not recorded which). Receptor source: a donor at least 50 years old with non-small cell lung cancer.

This clonotype showed up many times. The chain carries TRBV20-1 and TRBJ2-7; D might be TRBD1 (6 bases). The CDR3 consists of 13 residues. Per germline, CDR1 DFQATT and CDR2 SNEGSKA (reference sequence). With 2 bases removed from V and 5 bases from J, the gap between germline ends came to 13 bases. The CDR3 DNA follows: TGCAGTGCTAGATCTGGGGGCCCGGACGAGCAGTACTTC. It yields the protein CSARSGGPDEQYF.

This clonotype was detected many times. The chain uses TRBV20-1 and TRBJ2-3, with D tentatively TRBD2 (5 bases). V lost 3 bases and J lost 6, with 13 bases in between. The CDR3 runs 13 residues. Germline V lookup: CDR1 DFQATT, CDR2 SNEGSKA (reference sequence). The chain's CDR3 is CSASGRTLDTQYF. In nucleotides, the CDR3 is TGCAGTGCTAGCGGTCGGACTCTGGATACGCAGTATTTT.

Note on this clonotype: Given a far larger clone just one base away, this is likely a sequencing read error. This chain uses TRBV27 with TRBJ2-2, with 10 bases aligning to TRBD2. This CDR3 spans 15 amino acids. Germline V gives CDR1 MNHEY, CDR2 SMNVEV (reference sequence). CDR3: CASSFPSGSKGEMFF. Here the CDR3 DNA reads TGTGCCAGCAGTTTCCCTAGCGGGAGTAAAGGGGAGATGTTTTTT.

This clonotype was picked up many times. The chain carries TRBV9 and TRBJ1-2; 9 bases fit TRBD1. This CDR3 contains 15 residues. Germline CDR1 is SGDLS and CDR2 is YYNGEE. V trimming: 2 bases; J trimming: 5 bases; junction bases outside the gene matches: 7. Here the CDR3 DNA reads TGTGCCAGCAGCGTCGGGACAGGGATCCAATATGGCTACACCTTC. Translating it yields CASSVGTGIQYGYTF.

Ten or more counts support this clonotype. V is TRBV24-1 and J is TRBJ2-2; D is unresolved. Germline CDR1 reads KGHDR; CDR2 reads SFDVKD. Trimming removed 4 bases from V and 0 bases from J, with 8 bases in between. The CDR3 covers 15 residues. The CDR3 is CATSDSTTNTGELFF. The CDR3 coding sequence is TGTGCCACCAGTGACTCTACAACGAACACCGGGGAGCTGTTTTTT.

For the CDR3, the DNA is TGTGCCAGCAGTCGCTTAGCGTCTCTCACCGAGCAGTTCTTC. Translated: CASSRLASLTEQFF. The chain has TRBV12-3 or TRBV12-4 and TRBJ2-1, with D possibly being TRBD2 (5 bases). The CDR3 length is 14 residues. V lost 5 bases, J lost 10 bases, and 18 bases lay in between.

This clonotype came up once. V is TRBV6-5 and J is TRBJ2-3; TRBD2 matches at 7 bases. Per germline, CDR1 MNHEY and CDR2 SVGAGI. V lost 1 base, J lost 6 bases, and 7 bases stayed unmatched. This CDR3 has 15 residues. This CDR3 reads CASSYLWEGPDTQYF. The CDR3 DNA reads TGTGCCAGCAGTTACTTGTGGGAGGGCCCCGATACGCAGTATTTT.

The chain has TRBV4-2 and TRBJ2-3, with D tentatively TRBD1 (6 bases). Germline assignment: CDR1 LGHNA and CDR2 YNFKEQ. Between the trimmed V and J ends, which lost 1 base and 2 bases, there was a span of 13 bases. The CDR3 loop spans 16 amino acids. The CDR3 spells CASSQGRAGDTDTQYF. The CDR3 DNA reads as TGTGCCAGCAGCCAAGGTCGGGCAGGGGACACAGATACGCAGTATTTT.

There are many counts of this clonotype. This sequence joins TRBV2 and TRBJ1-6, with D possibly matching TRBD1 (5 bases). This CDR3 spans 14 amino acids. V was pared by 11 bases and J by 10 bases, with 21 bases between. From germline, CDR1 is SNHLY and CDR2 FYNNEI. This CDR3 is CAGSLGPGGSPLHF. CDR3 sequence (DNA): TGTGCCGGATCCTTGGGACCGGGAGGGTCACCCCTCCACTTT.

This clonotype was found many times. The chain employs TRBV7-9 and TRBJ2-7; no clear D gene. The V gene's germline CDR1 is SEHNR and CDR2 FQNEAQ (reference sequence). The CDR3 covers 12 residues. With 7 bases removed from V and 3 bases from J, the gap between germline ends came to 10 bases. This CDR3 reads CASNVGNYEQYF. Here the CDR3 DNA reads TGTGCCAGCAACGTCGGCAACTACGAGCAGTACTTC. Looking up the rest from reference TRBV7-9 and TRBJ2-7 gives the full variable domain: DTGVSQNPRHKITKRGQNVTFRCDPISEHNRLYWYRQTLGQGPEFLTYFQNEAQLEKSRLLSDRFSAERPKGSFSTLEIQRTEQGDSAMYLCASNVGNYEQYFGPGTRLTVT.

V and J are TRBV6-1 and TRBJ2-1; D possibly matches TRBD1 or TRBD2 (6 bases each). From germline, CDR1 is MNHNS and CDR2 SASEGT. The V end lost 4 bases, the J end lost 2 bases, and 12 bases lay between the germline ends. The CDR3 is 15 residues long. The CDR3 DNA is TGTGCCAGCAGTGTATTGCGGGACACCTACAATGAGCAGTTCTTC. This translates into CASSVLRDTYNEQFF.

Ten or more counts support this clonotype. The chain carries TRBV4-1 and TRBJ2-7; 8 bases line up with TRBD1. The CDR3 sequence is 20 residues long. Trimming took 3 bases from V and 0 from J; bases not matched to a gene: 19. The V gene's germline CDR1 is MGHRA and CDR2 YSYEKL. The CDR3 loop is CASSQASDRGFASNSYEQYF. As DNA, the CDR3 is TGCGCCAGCAGCCAGGCGTCTGACAGGGGTTTCGCGAGTAACTCCTACGAGCAGTACTTC.

The chain links TRBV2 to TRBJ2-1; 8 bases match TRBD2. Germline-derived CDR1 and CDR2 are SNHLY and FYNNEI. CDR3 size: 16 residues. Trimming cost V 6 bases and J 5 bases; bases outside gene matches: 12. The CDR3 coding sequence is TGTGCCAGCAGCGCCCTGGGTAGCGGGAATAACAATGAGCAGTTCTTC. This codes for CASSALGSGNNNEQFF.

In its sample, this clonotype is medium-sized. The chain couples TRBV6-5 to TRBJ1-6; perhaps TRBD1 as D (6 bases). The CDR3 has 14 residues. Per germline, CDR1 MNHEY and CDR2 SVGAGI. The V end lost 5 bases, the J end lost 9 bases, and 14 bases lay between the germline ends. The CDR3 loop is CASSPWGASSPLHF. The CDR3 nucleotides are TGTGCCAGCAGTCCATGGGGGGCAAGTTCACCCCTCCACTTT.

V is TRBV6-2 or TRBV6-3 and J is TRBJ1-2, with TRBD1 matching 8 bases. This CDR3 contains 19 residues. The germline gives CDR1 MNHEY, CDR2 SVGEGT. Germline trimming cut 4 bases from V and 0 bases from J; bases unmatched to any gene: 16. CDR3 DNA sequence: TGTGCCAGCAGTTCCGACAGGGGTTTTGACGTCTACACTAACTATGGCTACACCTTC. Translation gives CASSSDRGFDVYTNYGYTF.

This clonotype was picked up a small number of times. A much larger clone is a single base away; this may be a read error. The chain links TRBV4-3 to TRBJ2-1, with 7 bases aligning to TRBD1. V shed 7 bases, J shed 7 bases, and the junction held 7 bases outside the gene matches. The CDR3 contains 13 residues. Germline V lookup: CDR1 LGHNA, CDR2 YSLEER. The CDR3 coding sequence is TGCGCCAGCATCCATCAACAGGGGAATGAGCAGTTCTTC. It translates to CASIHQQGNEQFF.

There are a few counts of this clonotype. The rearrangement links TRBV6-2 or TRBV6-3 to TRBJ1-6; D is ambiguous. This CDR3 comprises 16 residues. Germline-derived CDR1 and CDR2 are MNHEY and SVGEGT. The germline V and J ends were trimmed by 0 bases and 8 bases, with 14 bases remaining between them. CDR3 bases: TGTGCCAGCAGTTACTCGATAAGGGCAGGCGATTCACCCCTCCACTTT. Protein sequence: CASSYSIRAGDSPLHF.

This clonotype showed up just a few times. This sequence joins TRBV11-3 and TRBJ2-4; unclear D gene. V lost 5 bases to trimming and J lost 6 bases, with 8 bases between them. Germline V gene lookup returns CDR1 SGHNT and CDR2 YENEEA. The CDR3 runs 12 residues. The CDR3 DNA sequence: TGTGCCAGCAGCCCGACACCAAACATTCAGTACTTC. It translates to CASSPTPNIQYF. Looking up the rest from reference TRBV11-3 and TRBJ2-4 gives the full variable domain: EAGVVQSPRYKIIEKKQPVAFWCNPISGHNTLYWYLQNLGQGPELLIRYENEEAVDDSQLPKDRFSAERLKGVDSTLKIQPAELGDSAVYLCASSPTPNIQYFGAGTRLSVL.

This clonotype appeared many times. As DNA, the CDR3 is TGTGCCAGCAGTTGGGACGGGGGGACACGGACCAAAAACATTCAGTACTTC. As protein: CASSWDGGTRTKNIQYF. The chain uses TRBV11-3 and TRBJ2-4, with D perhaps matching TRBD2 (7 bases). The germline CDR1 and CDR2 sequences are SGHNT and YENEEA. The CDR3 totals 17 residues. V was trimmed by 6 bases and J by 2 bases, leaving 20 bases between them.